This entry concerns a single T cell receptor (beta chain). V shed 4 bases and J shed 1 base, with 18 bases lying between them. Germline CDR1 reads LGHNT; CDR2 reads FRNRAP. The CDR3 runs 17 residues. The data are from a study of blood T cell repertoires in COVID-19. For the study at large: There were acute and convalescent COVID-19 samples, and they came from the United States, Italy and Spain. In each case, the material was cDNA or gDNA derived from T cells, B-cell-depleted T cells, or PBMCs.

Under the authors' procedure: Reference gene primer amplification yielded estimated nucleated cell counts. Repertoires were generated with immunoSEQ multiplex PCR, while TCRdb's copy carries only in-frame clones and drops some. V and J calls and clone size come straight from that table; D and trimming were deduced from the DNA. Of around 100,000 clones listed, roughly 80% are singletons. The chain couples TRBV12-5 to TRBJ2-3; a possible D gene is TRBD1 (5 bases). The sequencing sample was made of peripheral blood. This clonotype was sampled from a woman aged 55 to 70 with acute or convalescent COVID-19. The CDR3 DNA reads TGTGCTAGTGGTTCCCCGTTTGGGGCTTATGGCACAGATACGCAGTATTTT. This codes for CASGSPFGAYGTDTQYF.